This T cell receptor beta chain was recorded in a study of neurological immune-mediated disorders. The healthy controls volunteered at a blood bank in Maryland, USA. The unsorted libraries had their origin in 2 million PBMCs stored at -80 C. Study outcomes and limitations: Expansion of TCR clones was greatest in HTLV-1-associated myelopathy and smallest in multiple sclerosis, where it fell below that of healthy controls. Across subjects, no CDR3 amino acid sequence appeared in expanded clones of more than one subject, a finding that suggested private repertoires in all groups.

From the 5' RACE reads, TCRdb called clonotypes with MiXCR, one entry per CDR3 protein. The table lists approximately 77,000 distinct CDR3 sequences, under 10% of them singletons. Many counts were recorded for this clonotype. Its antigen is not known. The germline CDR1 and CDR2 sequences are SGHRS and YFSETQ. V shed 2 bases and J shed 0 bases, with 16 bases lying between them. The CDR3 is 17 amino acids. This chain connects TRBV5-1 to TRBJ2-3; the D is unclear. Material: PBMCs. The TCR originated in a man between 50 and 59 years old in good health. DNA for the CDR3: TGCGCCAGCAGCTTCGGCGGTGGCTTTTTTAGCACAGATACGCAGTATTTT. Translating gives CASSFGGGFFSTDTQYF.